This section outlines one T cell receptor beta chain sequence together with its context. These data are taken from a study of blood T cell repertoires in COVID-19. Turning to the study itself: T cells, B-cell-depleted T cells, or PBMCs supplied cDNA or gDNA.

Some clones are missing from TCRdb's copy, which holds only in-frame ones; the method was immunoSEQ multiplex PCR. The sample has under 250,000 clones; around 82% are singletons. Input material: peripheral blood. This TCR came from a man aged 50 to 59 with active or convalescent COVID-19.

The CDR3 region is CASSLQRGAQETQYF. DNA of the CDR3: TGTGCCAGCAGCCTCCAACGGGGGGCACAAGAGACCCAGTACTTC. The rearrangement links TRBV7-2 to TRBJ2-5, with D possibly TRBD2 on 7 matching bases. Trimming removed 5 bases at V and 2 bases at J, with 15 bases between. Germline CDR1 and CDR2: SGHTA and FQGNSA. CDR3 size: 15 residues.